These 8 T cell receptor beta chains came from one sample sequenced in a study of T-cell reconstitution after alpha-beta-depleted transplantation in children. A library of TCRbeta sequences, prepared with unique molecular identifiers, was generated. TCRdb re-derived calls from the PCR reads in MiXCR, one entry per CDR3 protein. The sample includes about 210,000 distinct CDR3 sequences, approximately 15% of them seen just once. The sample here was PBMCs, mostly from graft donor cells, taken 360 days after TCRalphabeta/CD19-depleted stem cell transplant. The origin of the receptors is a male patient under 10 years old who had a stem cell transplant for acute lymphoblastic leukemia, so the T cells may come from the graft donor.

CDR3 sequence (DNA): TGCGCCAGCAGCTTGACCTGGACAGTATCTAACTATGGCTACACCTTC. Its translation: CASSLTWTVSNYGYTF. The gene calls are TRBV5-1 and TRBJ1-2; tentative D call: TRBD1 (6 bases). V was cut by 1 base and J by 0 bases, with 13 bases left in between. Germline V gene data show CDR1 as SGHRS and CDR2 as YFSETQ. CDR3 length: 16 amino acids.

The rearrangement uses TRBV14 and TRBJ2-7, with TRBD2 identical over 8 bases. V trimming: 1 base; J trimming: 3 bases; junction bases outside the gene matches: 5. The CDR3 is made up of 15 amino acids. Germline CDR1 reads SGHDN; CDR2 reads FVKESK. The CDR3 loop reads CASSQGRGGYYEQYF. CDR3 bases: TGTGCCAGCAGCCAAGGACGGGGGGGTTACTACGAGCAGTACTTC.

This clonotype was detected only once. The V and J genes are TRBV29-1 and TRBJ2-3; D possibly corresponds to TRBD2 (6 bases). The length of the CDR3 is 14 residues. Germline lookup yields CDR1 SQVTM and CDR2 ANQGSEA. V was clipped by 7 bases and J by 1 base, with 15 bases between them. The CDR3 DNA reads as TGCAGCGGGGGGGTGTGGGGCGGCACAGATACGCAGTATTTT. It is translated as CSGGVWGGTDTQYF.

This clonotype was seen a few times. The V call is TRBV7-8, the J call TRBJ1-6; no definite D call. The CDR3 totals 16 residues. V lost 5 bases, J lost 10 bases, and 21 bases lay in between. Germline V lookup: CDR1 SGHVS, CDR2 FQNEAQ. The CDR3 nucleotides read TGTGCCAGCAGCGGAGGGTTGTGGGGAGGTGGATCACCCCTCCACTTT. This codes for CASSGGLWGGGSPLHF.

The CDR3 DNA reads as TGTGCCAGCAGACAGGGGGGTTTCTCTGAAGCTTTCTTT. Protein sequence: CASRQGGFSEAFF. This rearrangement joins TRBV12-3 or TRBV12-4 to TRBJ1-1; 8 bases match TRBD1. The CDR3 consists of 13 residues. Trimming cost V 6 bases and J 6 bases; bases outside gene matches: 6.

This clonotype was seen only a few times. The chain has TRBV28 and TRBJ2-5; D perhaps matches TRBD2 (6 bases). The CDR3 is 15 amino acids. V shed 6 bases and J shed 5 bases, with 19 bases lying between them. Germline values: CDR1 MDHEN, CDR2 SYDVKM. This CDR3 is CASRPGTALGETQYF. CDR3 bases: TGTGCCAGCAGACCGGGGACTGCCCTCGGGGAGACCCAGTACTTC.

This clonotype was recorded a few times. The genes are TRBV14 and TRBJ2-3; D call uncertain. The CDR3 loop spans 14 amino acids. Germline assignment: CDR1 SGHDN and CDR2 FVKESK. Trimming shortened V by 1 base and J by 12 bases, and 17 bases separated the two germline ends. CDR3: CASSQGSRVNPQYF. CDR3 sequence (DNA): TGTGCCAGCAGCCAAGGATCCCGGGTCAACCCCCAGTATTTT.

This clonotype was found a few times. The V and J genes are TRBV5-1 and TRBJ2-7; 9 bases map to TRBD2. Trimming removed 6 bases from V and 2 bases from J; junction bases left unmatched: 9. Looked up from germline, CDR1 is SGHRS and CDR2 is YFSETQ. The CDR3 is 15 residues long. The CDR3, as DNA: TGCGCCAGCATGTACGCTAGCGGGGAAACCTACGAGCAGTACTTC. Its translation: CASMYASGETYEQYF.